This entry describes one TCR beta chain. Antigen specificity is unknown. The germline CDR1 and CDR2 sequences are MNHNS and SASEGT. The CDR3 runs 15 residues. The germline V and J ends were trimmed by 8 bases and 4 bases, with 18 bases remaining between them. This record comes from a study of shared clonotypes between healthy human individuals. Study conclusions and caveats: What limited the represented genetic and exposure-history diversity was the small number of donors.

In the sorted-subset replicate PCRs, around 220 ng DNA, tens of thousands of T cell genomes, was used. Original processing notes: With immunoSEQ giving junction-only sequences and no quality scores, filtering differed. Some clones are missing from TCRdb's copy, which holds only in-frame ones; the method was immunoSEQ multiplex PCR. V and J calls and clone size are copied from that table; D and trimming were computed from the DNA. The data contain 550,000 to 850,000 clones, approximately 79% of them singletons. The TCR originated in a woman aged 25 to 45 in good health. V is TRBV6-1 and J is TRBJ1-3, with D maybe TRBD1 (5 bases). Sequenced sample: memory CD4+ T cells sorted from blood. The subset denotes: CD45RA-negative fraction. CDR3: CASLDIGSVGNTIYF. CDR3 coding DNA: TGTGCCAGCTTGGACATAGGGTCGGTCGGAAACACCATATATTTT.